The clone carrying this TCR beta chain was seen ten or more times. The iRepertoire nested amplicon-rescue multiplex PCR amplified TCR alpha and beta CDR3s from RNA. A single record per CDR3 protein comes from TCRdb applying MiXCR to the multiplex PCR reads. The table records roughly 40,000 distinct CDR3 sequences, 20% to 25% of them present only once. This entry belongs to a study of glioma-infiltrating T cells. The germline V gene encodes CDR1 DFQATT and CDR2 SNEGSKA (reference sequence). CDR3 size: 12 residues. Between the trimmed V and J ends, which lost 3 bases and 4 bases, there was a span of 7 bases.

The receptor's source is a human donor with low-grade glioma or glioblastoma, undergoing nonglioma brain surgery, or in good health (not recorded which). This chain uses TRBV20-1 with TRBJ1-5; D uncertain. Input material: glioma tissue, nonneoplastic brain tissue, or PBMCs (not recorded which). The CDR3 loop reads CSARRGNQPQHF. The CDR3 DNA sequence: TGCAGTGCTAGGCGAGGGAATCAGCCCCAGCATTTT.